One sample yielded the 24 T cell receptor beta chains listed below, sequenced in a study of early T cells in non-severe SARS-CoV-2 infection. MiXCR, run by TCRdb on the 5' RACE reads, gives a single entry per CDR3 protein. The sample has 75,000 to 100,000 distinct CDR3 sequences; approximately 15% are singletons. Source material: whole blood. These receptors were obtained from an adult who was a healthcare worker with PCR-confirmed SARS-CoV-2 infection or an uninfected control (not recorded which).

This clonotype was picked up many times. V and J are TRBV12-3 or TRBV12-4 and TRBJ1-2; D is possibly TRBD1 (5 bases). The CDR3 extends over 13 amino acids. Trimming pared 4 bases from V and 8 bases from J, leaving 14 bases between. The CDR3 DNA follows: TGTGCCAGCAGTTCCACGGGGGTTTCAGGCTACACCTTC. Translated: CASSSTGVSGYTF.

This clonotype was counted a few times. The chain couples TRBV4-3 to TRBJ2-1, with D possibly TRBD2 on 6 matching bases. V gave up 0 bases and J gave up 2 bases, with 8 bases separating them. Germline V CDR1 and CDR2: LGHNA, YSLEER. This CDR3 comprises 15 residues. The CDR3 loop reads CASSQDGSPYNEQFF. The CDR3 region has the DNA TGCGCCAGCAGCCAAGACGGGAGCCCCTACAATGAGCAGTTCTTC.

This clonotype was recorded at least ten times. The gene calls are TRBV5-1 and TRBJ2-1; the D gene is possibly TRBD2 (6 bases). V was clipped by 0 bases and J by 1 base, with 11 bases between them. CDR3 length equals 16 residues. Per the germline V gene, CDR1 is SGHRS and CDR2 is YFSETQ. DNA for the CDR3: TGCGCCAGCAGCTTGGGCCGGGAGCCGTCCTACAATGAGCAGTTCTTC. It codes for CASSLGREPSYNEQFF.

V is TRBV20-1 and J is TRBJ2-7; D remains ambiguous. The germline V and J ends were trimmed by 0 bases and 4 bases, with 4 bases remaining between them. Germline lookup yields CDR1 DFQATT and CDR2 SNEGSKA (reference sequence). This CDR3 has 11 amino acids. CDR3 loop: CSAREVYEQYF. The CDR3 DNA is TGCAGTGCTAGAGAGGTATACGAGCAGTACTTC.

The chain couples TRBV2 to TRBJ2-3; the D is unclear. With 11 bases removed from V and 6 bases from J, the gap between germline ends came to 18 bases. The CDR3 consists of 13 residues. Germline-derived CDR1 and CDR2 are SNHLY and FYNNEI. CDR3 sequence reads: CACQRTATDTQYF. As DNA, the CDR3 is TGTGCCTGTCAAAGGACGGCGACCGATACGCAGTATTTT.

This clonotype was counted only a few times. This chain joins TRBV6-5 and TRBJ1-3, with D hard to call. The germline V gene encodes CDR1 MNHEY and CDR2 SVGAGI. V was trimmed by 6 bases and J by 0 bases, leaving 12 bases between them. The CDR3 extends over 15 amino acids. The CDR3 DNA reads as TGTGCCAGCAGGGACTCACAGAGCTCTGGAAACACCATATATTTT. It encodes CASRDSQSSGNTIYF.

This sequence joins TRBV6-2 or TRBV6-3 and TRBJ2-3, with D tentatively TRBD1 or TRBD2 (5 bases each). The V and J ends lost 6 bases and 14 bases respectively, with 24 bases between them. Germline V CDR1 and CDR2: MNHEY, SVGEGT. The CDR3 is 14 residues long. The CDR3 DNA reads TGTGCCAGCAGCCTCCCGGGACGGACCCCGGTTTCGTATTTT. Residues: CASSLPGRTPVSYF.

This clonotype was seen only a few times. The CDR3 loop reads CASSPGTGRGGELFF. The DNA for the CDR3 is TGTGCCAGCAGCCCCGGGACAGGGAGAGGCGGGGAGCTGTTTTTT. The genes are TRBV7-2 and TRBJ2-2; the match to TRBD1 covers 9 bases. Germline lookup yields CDR1 SGHTA and CDR2 FQGNSA. The J segment lost 7 bases and the V segment lost 5 bases, leaving 8 bases of the junction unmatched. This CDR3 is built from 15 residues. Combining the CDR3 with reference TRBV7-2 and TRBJ2-2 gives the whole variable domain GAGVSQSPSNKVTEKGKDVELRCDPISGHTALYWYRQSLGQGLEFLIYFQGNSAPDKSGLPSDRFSAERTGGSVSTLTIQRTQQEDSAVYLCASSPGTGRGGELFFGEGSRLTVL.

This clonotype was detected a few times. The rearrangement links TRBV29-1 to TRBJ1-4; D gene unclear. CDR1 is SQVTM and CDR2 is ANQGSEA in the germline V gene. V was clipped by 0 bases and J by 0 bases, with 5 bases between them. The CDR3 loop spans 14 amino acids. CDR3: CSVEDGSTNEKLFF. CDR3 coding DNA: TGCAGCGTTGAAGATGGATCAACTAATGAAAAACTGTTTTTT.

In its sample, this clonotype was seen many times. This chain uses TRBV11-2 with TRBJ2-1; D tentatively reads TRBD1 or TRBD2 (7 bases each). This CDR3 has 16 residues. In germline, CDR1 is SGHAT, CDR2 FQNNGV. Trimming removed 6 bases at V and 7 bases at J, with 22 bases between. The CDR3 DNA reads TGTGCCAGCAGGGGAGGGGAGGGGGCGCGGATGAATGAGCAGTTCTTC. As protein: CASRGGEGARMNEQFF.

The sample holds many counts of this clonotype. The chain links TRBV2 to TRBJ2-3, with 9 bases identical to TRBD2. The CDR3 loop spans 15 amino acids. In germline, CDR1 is SNHLY, CDR2 FYNNEI. V gave up 3 bases and J gave up 6 bases; unmatched junction bases: 7. The CDR3 spells CASSEPQRGVDTQYF. CDR3 nucleotides: TGTGCCAGCAGTGAGCCCCAGCGGGGGGTGGATACGCAGTATTTT.

This clonotype was recorded at least ten times. This chain links TRBV29-1 with TRBJ2-3, with D uncertain. Deletions cut 4 bases from V and 4 bases from J, with 9 bases between. The germline CDR1 and CDR2 sequences are SQVTM and ANQGSEA. CDR3 size: 12 residues. The CDR3: CSVAMGSDTQYF. CDR3 sequence (DNA): TGCAGCGTTGCGATGGGGTCAGATACGCAGTATTTT.

This chain uses TRBV27 with TRBJ1-2; D is possibly TRBD1 (6 bases). Trimming took 3 bases from V and 5 from J, leaving 10 bases between them. Germline CDR1 and CDR2: MNHEY and SMNVEV (reference sequence). The CDR3 is 13 amino acids. The CDR3 coding sequence is TGTGCCAGCAGTTTTAGAGGACAGTATGGCTACACCTTC. This translates into CASSFRGQYGYTF.

The chain employs TRBV10-3 and TRBJ1-3; D possibly corresponds to TRBD1 (6 bases). The CDR3 loop spans 14 amino acids. Germline V CDR1 and CDR2: ENHRY, SYGVKD. Trimming removed 4 bases at V and 2 bases at J, with 9 bases between. The CDR3 is CAISAGAAGNTIYF. The DNA of the CDR3 is TGTGCCATCAGTGCAGGGGCGGCTGGAAACACCATATATTTT.

This clonotype was detected a few times. The J gene is TRBJ2-5, the V gene TRBV11-2, with D uncertain. The V gene's germline CDR1 is SGHAT and CDR2 FQNNGV. V lost 3 bases to trimming and J lost 7 bases, with 9 bases between them. CDR3 length equals 12 residues. DNA of the CDR3: TGTGCCAGCAGCTTTTCGTCTGCGACCCAGTACTTC. Translating gives CASSFSSATQYF.

This clonotype was seen more than once but under ten times. CDR3 loop: CASSPGGPEQYF. The CDR3 DNA follows: TGTGCCAGCAGTCCCGGGGGCCCCGAGCAGTACTTC. The chain carries TRBV7-9 and TRBJ2-7; D tentatively fits TRBD1 or TRBD2 (6 bases each). This CDR3 contains 12 residues. Trimming shortened V by 6 bases and J by 6 bases, and 12 bases separated the two germline ends. Germline V gene data show CDR1 as SEHNR and CDR2 as FQNEAQ (reference sequence).

The table lists this clonotype with many counts. V gene TRBV7-9 combines with J gene TRBJ1-1; D remains unclear. CDR1 and CDR2 (germline): SEHNR, FQNEAQ (reference sequence). This CDR3 spans 13 amino acids. V was pared by 3 bases and J by 3 bases, with 8 bases between. This CDR3 reads CASSFLVDTEAFF. CDR3 DNA: TGTGCCAGCAGCTTCTTGGTGGACACTGAAGCTTTCTTT.

This rearrangement joins TRBV11-2 to TRBJ2-7, with 12 bases fitting TRBD2. Germline V lookup: CDR1 SGHAT, CDR2 FQNNGV. This CDR3 spans 16 amino acids. The V segment lost 5 bases and the J segment 7 bases; nucleotides outside the gene matches: 12. The CDR3 DNA reads TGTGCCAGCAGCCCCACAACTAGCGGGAGGCTTAGTGAGCAGTACTTC. Amino acids: CASSPTTSGRLSEQYF.

The V gene is TRBV27, the J gene TRBJ2-1; D unclear. Germline V gene lookup returns CDR1 MNHEY and CDR2 SMNVEV (reference sequence). The CDR3 contains 16 residues. V was clipped by 3 bases and J by 3 bases, with 15 bases between them. Here the CDR3 DNA reads TGTGCCAGCAGTTTGGGCCCGGCAGAGCTCTACAATGAGCAGTTCTTC. Protein product: CASSLGPAELYNEQFF.

The chain is built from TRBV21-1 and TRBJ1-5. TRBV21-1 is described as a pseudogene. CDR3 length equals 17 residues. CDR3 in DNA: TGTGCCAGCAGCGCTATCCTCGTCCAGACAAGCAATCAGCCCCAGCATTTT. This gives the protein CASSAILVQTSNQPQHF.

In its sample, this clonotype was seen many times. The V call is TRBV14, the J call TRBJ2-3; 7 bases align to TRBD2. Trimming took 8 bases from V and 5 from J; bases not matched to a gene: 7. The CDR3 loop spans 13 amino acids. Germline V gene lookup returns CDR1 SGHDN and CDR2 FVKESK. In nucleotides, the CDR3 is TGTGCCAGCGGGAGGGCCTACGGAGATACGCAGTATTTT. This sequence encodes CASGRAYGDTQYF.

The chain carries TRBV28 and TRBJ2-1; the D gene is possibly TRBD2 (7 bases). Trimming removed 6 bases from V and 12 bases from J, with 15 bases in between. The CDR3 loop spans 12 amino acids. Per the germline V gene, CDR1 is MDHEN and CDR2 is SYDVKM. CDR3 protein: CASSLGGAPQFF. CDR3 in DNA: TGTGCCAGCAGCTTAGGGGGGGCCCCGCAGTTCTTC.

The chain recombines TRBV28 with TRBJ2-2, with 7 positions matching TRBD1. CDR1 is MDHEN and CDR2 is SYDVKM in the germline V gene. The CDR3 is 16 amino acids. V trimming: 4 bases; J trimming: 0 bases; junction bases outside the gene matches: 5. The chain's CDR3 is CASSSRDSPNTGELFF. CDR3 nucleotide sequence: TGTGCCAGCAGTTCTCGGGACAGTCCGAACACCGGGGAGCTGTTTTTT. Full variable domain (missing parts from reference TRBV28 and TRBJ2-2): DVKVTQSSRYLVKRTGEKVFLECVQDMDHENMFWYRQDPGLGLRLIYFSYDVKMKEKGDIPEGYSVSREKKERFSLILESASTNQTSMYLCASSSRDSPNTGELFFGEGSRLTVL.

This clonotype appeared once. The J gene is TRBJ2-5, the V gene TRBV2; D unclear. Germline lookup yields CDR1 SNHLY and CDR2 FYNNEI. Trimming stripped 4 bases from V and 3 bases from J, with 12 bases between. CDR3 length: 14 amino acids. DNA for the CDR3: TGTGCCAGCAGTGTTCCACGACCCAAAGAGACCCAGTACTTC. This sequence encodes CASSVPRPKETQYF.